This TCR beta chain was profiled in a study of CD8 T cells in Susac syndrome. cDNA came from approximately 0.5 to 1 ug RNA primed by random hexamers. MiXCR, applied by TCRdb to the immunoSEQ multiplex PCR reads, yields one record per CDR3 protein. The data contain about 180,000 distinct CDR3 sequences, 90% to 95% of them singletons. Germline CDR1 and CDR2: MNHEY and SVGAGI. This CDR3 is 10 amino acids long. V lost 10 bases, J lost 14 bases, and 15 bases lay in between. The source material was CD8+ T cells from PBMCs. The source of this sequence is a human donor with multiple sclerosis. This rearrangement joins TRBV6-5 to TRBJ2-1, with a possible D match to TRBD1 (6 bases). In DNA form, the CDR3 reads TGTGCCACCCGAACAGGGATGGAGTTCTTC. It is translated as CATRTGMEFF.